This T cell receptor beta chain was captured by sequencing in a study of cytomegalovirus exposure and HLA in healthy donors. Study observations and caveats: Later analysis revealed greater clonal expansion in HLA-associated TCR beta chains than in equally common others. A cluster of highly shared sequence variants was likely a sequencing artifact. A later analysis linked a missense variant in DCLRE1C to the trimming of TCR beta V and J genes.

Donors showed nominal health when sampled, although they likely had unrecorded immune exposures. Concerning this clone: The antigen is unknown.

Use of 60 Vbeta and 13 Jbeta primers characterized the PCR. Sequencing was performed with immunoSEQ multiplex PCR; in TCRdb, only in-frame clones are kept and a portion is missing. The table lists 95,000 to 150,000 clones, roughly 82% of them singletons, with 1.5% in the top ten. The CDR3 runs 15 residues. V was clipped by 10 bases and J by 0 bases; unmatched bases: 8. Germline assignment: CDR1 ENHRY and CDR2 SYGVKD. The V and J genes are TRBV10-3 and TRBJ1-3, with TRBD1 matching over 8 bases. This clonotype was sampled from a woman between 18 and 29 years old in good health and CMV-seronegative. Material for sequencing was PBMCs. CDR3 coding DNA: TGTGCCACGTGGGCAGGGGGCCCCTCTGGAAACACCATATATTTT. Amino acid sequence: CATWAGGPSGNTIYF.